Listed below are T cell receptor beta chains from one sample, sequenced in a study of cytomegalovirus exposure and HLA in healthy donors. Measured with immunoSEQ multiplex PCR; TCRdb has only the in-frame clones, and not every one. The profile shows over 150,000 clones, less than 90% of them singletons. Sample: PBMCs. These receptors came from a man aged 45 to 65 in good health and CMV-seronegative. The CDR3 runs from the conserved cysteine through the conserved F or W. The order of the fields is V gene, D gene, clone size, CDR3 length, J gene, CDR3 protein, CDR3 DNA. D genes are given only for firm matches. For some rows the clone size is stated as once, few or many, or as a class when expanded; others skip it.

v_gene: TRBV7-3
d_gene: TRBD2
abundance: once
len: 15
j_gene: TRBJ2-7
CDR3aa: CASSLASGRQYEQYF
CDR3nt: TGTGCCAGCAGCTTAGCCAGCGGGAGGCAGTACGAGCAGTACTTC

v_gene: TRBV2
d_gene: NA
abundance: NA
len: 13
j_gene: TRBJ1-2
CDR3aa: CASSDASKEGYTF
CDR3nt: TGTGCCAGCAGCGATGCGTCCAAGGAGGGCTACACCTTC

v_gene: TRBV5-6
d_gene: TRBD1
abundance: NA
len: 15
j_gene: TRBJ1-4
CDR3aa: CASSLDRGRSEKLFF
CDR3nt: TGTGCCAGCAGCCTGGACAGGGGTCGATCTGAAAAACTGTTTTTT

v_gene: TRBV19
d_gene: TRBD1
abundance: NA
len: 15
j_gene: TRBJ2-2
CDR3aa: CASRSGQGNTGELFF
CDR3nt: TGTGCCAGTAGGTCGGGACAGGGCAACACCGGGGAGCTGTTTTTT

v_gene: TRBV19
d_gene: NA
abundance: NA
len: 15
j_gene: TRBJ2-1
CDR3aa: CASRVRGAGNNEQFF
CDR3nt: TGTGCCAGCCGGGTCCGGGGGGCCGGGAACAATGAGCAGTTCTTC

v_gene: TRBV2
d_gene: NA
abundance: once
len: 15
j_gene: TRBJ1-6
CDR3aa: CASTGQGSYNSPLHF
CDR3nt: TGTGCCAGCACGGGACAAGGATCCTATAATTCACCCCTCCACTTT

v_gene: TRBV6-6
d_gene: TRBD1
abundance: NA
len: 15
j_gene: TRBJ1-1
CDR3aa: CASNQGASMNTEAFF
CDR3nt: TGTGCCAGTAATCAGGGGGCCTCCATGAACACTGAAGCTTTCTTT

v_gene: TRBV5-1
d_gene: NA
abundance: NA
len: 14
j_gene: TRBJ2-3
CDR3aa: CASSHRGGGDTQYF
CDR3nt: TGCGCCAGCAGCCACAGGGGAGGTGGAGATACGCAGTATTTT

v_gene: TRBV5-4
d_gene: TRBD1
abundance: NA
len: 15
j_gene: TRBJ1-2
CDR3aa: CASSLQDRWDYGYTF
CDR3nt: TGTGCCAGCAGCTTGCAGGACAGGTGGGACTATGGCTACACCTTC

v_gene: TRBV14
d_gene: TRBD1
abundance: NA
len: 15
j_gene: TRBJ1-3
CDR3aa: CASSTGTGVGNTIYF
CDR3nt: TGTGCCAGCAGCACCGGGACAGGGGTCGGAAACACCATATATTTT

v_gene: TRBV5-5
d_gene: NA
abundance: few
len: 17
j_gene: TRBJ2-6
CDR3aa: CASSMTGFPSGANVLTF
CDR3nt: TGTGCCAGTTCTATGACAGGATTTCCGTCTGGGGCCAACGTCCTGACTTTC

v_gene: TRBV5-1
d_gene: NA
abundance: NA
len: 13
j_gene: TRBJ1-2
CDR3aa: CASSWTRAGGYTF
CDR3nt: TGCGCCAGCAGCTGGACACGGGCCGGTGGCTACACCTTC

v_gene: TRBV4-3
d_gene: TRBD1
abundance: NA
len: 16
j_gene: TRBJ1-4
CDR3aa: CASSPRQGWGSEKLFF
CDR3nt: TGCGCCAGCAGCCCGAGACAGGGTTGGGGTAGTGAAAAACTGTTTTTT

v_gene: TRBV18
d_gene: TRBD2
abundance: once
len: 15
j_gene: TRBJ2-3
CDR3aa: CASSPVAGGTDTQYF
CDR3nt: TGTGCCAGCTCACCGGTGGCGGGAGGTACAGATACGCAGTATTTT

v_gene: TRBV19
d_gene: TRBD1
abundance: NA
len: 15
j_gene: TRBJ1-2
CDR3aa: CASSIEGQGLYGYTF
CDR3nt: TGTGCCAGTAGTATCGAGGGACAGGGCCTATATGGCTACACCTTC

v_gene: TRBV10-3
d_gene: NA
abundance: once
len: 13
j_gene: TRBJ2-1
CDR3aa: CAISEELYNEQFF
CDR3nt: TGTGCCATCAGTGAGGAGTTGTACAATGAGCAGTTCTTC

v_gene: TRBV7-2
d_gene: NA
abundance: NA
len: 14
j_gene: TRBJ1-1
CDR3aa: CASSPPEMNTEAFF
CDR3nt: TGTGCCAGCAGCCCCCCTGAGATGAACACTGAAGCTTTCTTT

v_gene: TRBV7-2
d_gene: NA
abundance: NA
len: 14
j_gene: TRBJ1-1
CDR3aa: CASSFRQGRTEAFF
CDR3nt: TGTGCCAGCAGCTTTAGGCAGGGTCGGACTGAAGCTTTCTTT

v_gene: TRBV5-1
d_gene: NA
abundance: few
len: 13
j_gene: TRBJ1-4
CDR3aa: CASSLAGTRGLFF
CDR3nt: TGCGCCAGCAGCTTGGCGGGCACCCGGGGACTGTTTTTT

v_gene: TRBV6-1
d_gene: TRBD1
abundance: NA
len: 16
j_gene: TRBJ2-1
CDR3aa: CASSAGQGVAPNEQFF
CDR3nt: TGTGCCAGCAGTGCAGGACAGGGGGTGGCTCCAAATGAGCAGTTCTTC

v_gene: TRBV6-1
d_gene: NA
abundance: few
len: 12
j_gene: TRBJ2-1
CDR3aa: CASRSSYNEQFF
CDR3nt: TGTGCCAGCCGGTCTTCCTACAATGAGCAGTTCTTC

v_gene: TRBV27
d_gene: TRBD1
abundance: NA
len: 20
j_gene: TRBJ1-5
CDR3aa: CASSLFGGGTGPYGNQPQHF
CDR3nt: TGTGCCAGCAGTTTATTCGGGGGTGGGACAGGGCCGTACGGCAATCAGCCCCAGCATTTT

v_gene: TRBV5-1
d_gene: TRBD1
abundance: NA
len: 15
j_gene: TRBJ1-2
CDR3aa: CASSLGQGARDGYTF
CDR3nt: TGCGCCAGCAGCTTGGGACAGGGGGCAAGGGACGGCTACACCTTC

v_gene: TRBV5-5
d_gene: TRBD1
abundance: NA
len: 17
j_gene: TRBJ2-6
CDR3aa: CASGRDSSSGGANVLTF
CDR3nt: TGTGCCAGCGGCCGGGACAGCTCCAGTGGAGGGGCCAACGTCCTGACTTTC

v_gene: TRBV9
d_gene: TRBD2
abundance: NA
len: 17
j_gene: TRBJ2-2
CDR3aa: CASSRSRGAANTGELFF
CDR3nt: TGTGCCAGCAGCCGCTCGCGGGGGGCCGCGAACACCGGGGAGCTGTTTTTT

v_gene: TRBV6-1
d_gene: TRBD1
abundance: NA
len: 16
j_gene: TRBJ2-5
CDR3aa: CASSEAERGGWGTQYF
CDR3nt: TGTGCCAGCAGTGAAGCGGAGCGAGGGGGCTGGGGGACCCAGTACTTC

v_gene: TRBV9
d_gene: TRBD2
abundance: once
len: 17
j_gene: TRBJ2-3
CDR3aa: CASSVGLAGSSTDTQYF
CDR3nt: TGTGCCAGCAGCGTCGGACTAGCGGGATCTTCCACAGATACGCAGTATTTT

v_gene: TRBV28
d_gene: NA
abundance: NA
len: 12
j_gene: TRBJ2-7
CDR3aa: CASMAVFNEQYF
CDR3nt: TGTGCCAGCATGGCGGTTTTCAACGAGCAGTACTTC

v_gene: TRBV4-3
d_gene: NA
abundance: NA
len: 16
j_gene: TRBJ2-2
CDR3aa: CASSQSGIANTGELFF
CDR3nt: TGCGCCAGCAGCCAATCCGGGATCGCGAACACCGGGGAGCTGTTTTTT

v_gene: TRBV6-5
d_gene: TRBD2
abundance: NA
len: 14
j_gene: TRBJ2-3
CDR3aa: CASSVAGGPDTQYF
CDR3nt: TGTGCCAGCAGTGTAGCGGGAGGGCCAGATACGCAGTATTTT

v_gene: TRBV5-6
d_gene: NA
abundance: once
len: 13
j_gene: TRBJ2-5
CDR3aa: CASSLGGQETQYF
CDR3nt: TGTGCCAGCAGCTTGGGCGGACAAGAGACCCAGTACTTC

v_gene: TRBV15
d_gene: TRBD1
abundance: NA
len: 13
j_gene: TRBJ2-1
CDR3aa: CATSRDRYNEQFF
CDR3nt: TGTGCCACCAGCAGGGACAGGTACAATGAGCAGTTCTTC

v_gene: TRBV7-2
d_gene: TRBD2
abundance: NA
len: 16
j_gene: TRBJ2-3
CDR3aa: CASSLAASGFTDTQYF
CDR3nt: TGTGCCAGCAGCTTAGCGGCTAGCGGATTCACAGATACGCAGTATTTT

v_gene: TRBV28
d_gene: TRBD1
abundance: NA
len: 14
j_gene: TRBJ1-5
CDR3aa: CASRPQGRDQPQHF
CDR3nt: TGTGCCAGCAGGCCACAGGGGCGGGATCAGCCCCAGCATTTT

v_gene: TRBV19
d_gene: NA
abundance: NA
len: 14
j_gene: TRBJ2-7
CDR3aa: CASSTQGYLYEQYF
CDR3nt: TGTGCCAGTAGTACCCAGGGCTACCTCTACGAGCAGTACTTC

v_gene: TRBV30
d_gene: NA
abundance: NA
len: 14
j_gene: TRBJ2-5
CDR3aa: CAWRLDRTQETQYF
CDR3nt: TGTGCCTGGAGGCTTGACAGAACCCAAGAGACCCAGTACTTC

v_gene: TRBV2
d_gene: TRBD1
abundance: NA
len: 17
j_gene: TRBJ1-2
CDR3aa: CASSPFPGTGGPYGYTF
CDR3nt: TGTGCCAGCAGTCCTTTCCCCGGGACAGGGGGCCCCTATGGCTACACCTTC

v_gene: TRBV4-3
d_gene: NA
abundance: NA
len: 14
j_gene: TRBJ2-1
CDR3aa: CASSHGGLTNEQFF
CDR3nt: TGCGCCAGCAGCCATGGGGGCCTGACTAATGAGCAGTTCTTC

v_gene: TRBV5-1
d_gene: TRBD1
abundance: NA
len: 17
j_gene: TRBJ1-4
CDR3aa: CASSLAPGGGTNEKLFF
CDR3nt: TGCGCCAGCAGCTTGGCCCCAGGGGGCGGAACTAATGAAAAACTGTTTTTT

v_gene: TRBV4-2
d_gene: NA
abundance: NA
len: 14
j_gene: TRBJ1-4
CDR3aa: CASSQEDSNEKLFF
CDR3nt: TGTGCCAGCAGCCAAGAGGACAGTAATGAAAAACTGTTTTTT

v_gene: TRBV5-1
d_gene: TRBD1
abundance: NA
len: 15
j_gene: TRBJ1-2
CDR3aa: CASRAPGQGAYGYTF
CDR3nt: TGCGCCAGCCGGGCCCCGGGACAGGGGGCCTATGGCTACACCTTC

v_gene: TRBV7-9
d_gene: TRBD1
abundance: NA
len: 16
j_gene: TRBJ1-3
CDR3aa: CSSSYDLTGSGNTIYF
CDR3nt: TGTTCCAGCAGCTACGACCTGACAGGGTCTGGAAACACCATATATTTT